Listed below are T cell receptor beta chains from one sample, sequenced in a study of post-analysis software for immune sequencing data. TCRdb fed the PCR reads into MiXCR, producing one record per CDR3 protein. The profile shows 740,000 or so distinct CDR3 sequences, 53% of them singletons. The sequencing sample was made of blood. Every receptor here comes from a girl aged 10-17 years with multiple sclerosis. Both conserved end residues are part of each CDR3. A D gene is named only where the DNA matches it firmly. Size is stated for part of the rows, as once, few or many counts, or as a class when the clone is expanded.

TRBV7-9,-,TRBD1,TRBJ1-2,TGTGCCATCAGGACAGGGGTTATCGGCGGCTACACCTTC,CAIRTGVIGGYTF
TRBV29-1,-,TRBD1,TRBJ1-1,TGCAGCGTTACAGGGGAGTACACTGAAGCTTTCTTT,CSVTGEYTEAFF
TRBV7-9,once,TRBD1,TRBJ2-5,TGTGCCAACAGCCCCGGGACAGGGGCTAGGGAGCAGTACTTC,CANSPGTGAREQYF
TRBV6-1,-,TRBD2,TRBJ2-5,TGTGCCAGCAGACATCTCGGGACTAGCGGGAGGGCCGGAAGCCAAGAGACCCAGTACTTC,CASRHLGTSGRAGSQETQYF
TRBV18,-,-,TRBJ1-4,TGTGCCAGCTCACCCCCTACACGTGAAAAACTGTTTTTT,CASSPPTREKLFF
TRBV18,-,-,TRBJ1-2,TGTGCCAGCTCACCTCGAGGACCGAACTATGGCTACACCTTC,CASSPRGPNYGYTF
TRBV6-2/TRBV6-3,-,-,TRBJ1-2,TGTGCCAGCAGCCCTGGAAGGGCGAACTATGGCTACACCTTC,CASSPGRANYGYTF
TRBV19,-,-,TRBJ2-4,TGTGCCAGTAGTAACCGCCCGGGCATTCAGTACTTC,CASSNRPGIQYF
TRBV29-1,few,-,TRBJ2-7,TGCAGCGTTGGCTACCTGTCTTCCTACGAGCAGTACTTC,CSVGYLSSYEQYF
TRBV7-2,-,TRBD1,TRBJ2-5,TGTGCCAGCAGCTACAGGGGGGCTGTGGAGACCCAGTACTTC,CASSYRGAVETQYF
TRBV9,few,TRBD2,TRBJ2-1,TGTGCCAGCAGCGTAGGGGATAGCGGGGCTTACAATGAGCAGTTCTTC,CASSVGDSGAYNEQFF
TRBV20-1,-,-,TRBJ2-7,TGCAGTGCTAGATCTCCCATTGAGTACTACGAGCAGTACTTC,CSARSPIEYYEQYF
TRBV27,few,-,TRBJ2-7,TGTGCCAGCAGCTCCGGGGTCTCCTACGAGCAGTACTTC,CASSSGVSYEQYF
TRBV10-3,-,TRBD2,TRBJ2-7,TGTGCCATCAGTGGGAGCGGGGTTCTCTCCTACGAGCAGTACTTC,CAISGSGVLSYEQYF
TRBV12-3/TRBV12-4,-,-,TRBJ2-7,TGTGCCAGCAGTTTAGGCGGTTCTACCTACAATGAGCAGTACTTC,CASSLGGSTYNEQYF
TRBV5-1,-,-,TRBJ2-5,TGCGCCAGCAGCTTGGTACGCGGGACTGAGAGGAGAGAGCAGTACTTC,CASSLVRGTERREQYF
TRBV6-1,-,TRBD2,TRBJ2-1,TGTGCCAGCAGTGGATTGACTAGCAGCGACCTTTCCTACAATGAGCAGTTCTTC,CASSGLTSSDLSYNEQFF
TRBV7-2,-,-,TRBJ2-4,TGTGCCAGCAGCTTAGCGAGGGTACAGGCCAAAAACATTCAGTACTTC,CASSLARVQAKNIQYF
TRBV29-1,-,TRBD2,TRBJ2-3,TGCAGCGTTGCCTTTAGGGCGGGAGTTCAAAAGGCAGATACGCAGTATTTT,CSVAFRAGVQKADTQYF
TRBV5-1,-,-,TRBJ2-5,TGCGCCAGCAGCTTGGTGGGGACTGAACAAGAGACCCAGTACTTC,CASSLVGTEQETQYF